This T cell receptor (beta chain) was recorded in a study of blood T cell repertoires in COVID-19. The V and J ends lost 2 bases and 4 bases respectively, with 9 bases between them. This CDR3 has 14 residues. Germline CDR1 MNHEY, CDR2 SVGEGT. Repertoires were generated with immunoSEQ multiplex PCR, while TCRdb's copy carries only in-frame clones and drops some. This sample has 150,000 to 200,000 clones, with 65% to 85% found just once. The receptor comes from a woman aged 80 or older with active or convalescent COVID-19. This chain joins TRBV6-2 or TRBV6-3 and TRBJ1-5; D unclear. Sequenced: peripheral blood. CDR3 in amino acids: CASSYNSDNQPQHF. CDR3 DNA sequence: TGTGCCAGCAGTTACAATAGTGATAATCAGCCCCAGCATTTT.